These 27 T cell receptor beta chains came from one sample sequenced in a study of monozygotic twins with inflammatory bowel disease. Each CDR3 protein gets one entry in TCRdb, which reprocessed the 5' RACE reads and gives no DNA. The listing contains 200,000 to 250,000 distinct CDR3 sequences. Sequences were obtained from blood. These receptors were taken from a human donor with ulcerative colitis or Crohn's disease, or a healthy co-twin of an affected twin (not recorded which).

V and J are TRBV7-6 and TRBJ2-7; as DNA is missing, the TRBD1 call by TCRdb cannot be tested. Germline CDR1 SGHVS, CDR2 FNYEAQ. The CDR3 is made up of 12 amino acids. The CDR3 spells CASSPGGYEQYF. The complete variable domain, with remaining parts taken from reference TRBV7-6 and TRBJ2-7, reads GAGVSQSPRYKVTKRGQDVALRCDPISGHVSLYWYRQALGQGPEFLTYFNYEAQQDKSGLPNDRFSAERPEGSISTLTIQRTEQRDSAMYRCASSPGGYEQYFGPGTRLTVT.

The chain has TRBV10-3 and TRBJ2-3; TCRdb names TRBD1, which stays unverified in the absence of DNA. Germline V gene data show CDR1 as ENHRY and CDR2 as SYGVKD. CDR3 length equals 14 residues. The CDR3 loop reads CAISGGQVTDTQYF.

This rearrangement joins TRBV11-2 to TRBJ2-1; as DNA is missing, the TRBD2 call by TCRdb cannot be tested. The length of the CDR3 is 15 residues. Germline V gene lookup returns CDR1 SGHAT and CDR2 FQNNGV. CDR3 protein: CASSPLAGKYNEQFF.

Here the CDR3 reads CSAISRGAGLSYNEQFF. The rearrangement uses TRBV20-1 and TRBJ2-1; as DNA is missing, the TRBD1 call by TCRdb cannot be tested. CDR1 is DFQATT, CDR2 SNEGSKA, per germline (reference sequence). The CDR3 contains 17 residues.

This chain uses TRBV7-8 with TRBJ2-7; as DNA is missing, the TRBD2 call by TCRdb cannot be tested. Germline-derived CDR1 and CDR2 are SGHVS and FQNEAQ. The CDR3 has 13 residues. CDR3 sequence: CASSLSPGYEQYF.

This rearrangement joins TRBV20-1 to TRBJ2-7; the D call of TRBD2 rests on TCRdb alone, since no DNA is present to check it. The germline CDR1 and CDR2 sequences are DFQATT and SNEGSKA (reference sequence). This CDR3 has 12 residues. The CDR3 sequence is CSVLAGMYEQYF.

The rearrangement links TRBV5-1 to TRBJ1-3; no DNA is available, so the TRBD1 call from TCRdb remains unchecked. Per the germline V gene, CDR1 is SGHRS and CDR2 is YFSETQ. The CDR3 has 14 residues. The CDR3 sequence is CASSLIGEGNTIYF. The full variable domain, completed using reference TRBV5-1 and TRBJ1-3, is KAGVTQTPRYLIKTRGQQVTLSCSPISGHRSVSWYQQTPGQGLQFLFEYFSETQRNKGNFPGRFSGRQFSNSRSEMNVSTLELGDSALYLCASSLIGEGNTIYFGEGSWLTVV.

The J gene is TRBJ1-2, the V gene TRBV5-1; without DNA, the TCRdb call of TRBD1 cannot be checked. Looked up from germline, CDR1 is SGHRS and CDR2 is YFSETQ. CDR3 size: 12 residues. The CDR3 reads CASSYQGDGYTF.

The V and J genes are TRBV6-1 and TRBJ1-1; TCRdb outputs TRBD1, but without DNA this stays unchecked. The CDR3 has 14 amino acids. Per germline, CDR1 MNHNS and CDR2 SASEGT. CDR3 loop: CASSPRIAHPEAFF.

The V call is TRBV6-4, the J call TRBJ1-1. This CDR3 has 13 amino acids. Germline V CDR1 and CDR2: MRHNA, SNTAGT. The CDR3 sequence is CASSDSDNTEAFF.

V and J are TRBV12-5 and TRBJ1-5. The CDR3 is 15 residues long. From germline, CDR1 is LGHNT and CDR2 FRNRAP. The CDR3 here is CASGLGRGSNQPQHF. Together with reference TRBV12-5 and TRBJ1-5, the CDR3 gives the full variable domain: DARVTQTPRHKVTEMGQEVTMRCQPILGHNTVFWYRQTMMQGLELLAYFRNRAPLDDSGMPKDRFSAEMPDATLATLKIQPSEPRDSAVYFCASGLGRGSNQPQHFGDGTRLSIL.

This sequence joins TRBV7-9 and TRBJ2-1; TCRdb reports TRBD1, a call that lacks DNA to check it against. This CDR3 is built from 16 residues. The germline V gene encodes CDR1 SEHNR and CDR2 FQNEAQ (reference sequence). The CDR3 loop reads CASSPKPGQNLHEQFF.

The V and J genes are TRBV2 and TRBJ2-2. Germline CDR1 and CDR2: SNHLY and FYNNEI. This CDR3 has 14 amino acids. The chain's CDR3 is CASRWNLDTGELFF.

V and J are TRBV2 and TRBJ1-1. The CDR3 is 13 amino acids. The germline CDR1 and CDR2 sequences are SNHLY and FYNNEI. The CDR3 reads CASSERLNTEAFF.

V gene TRBV6-1 combines with J gene TRBJ1-5; TCRdb lists TRBD1, though no DNA is available to test this call. Germline V gene data show CDR1 as MNHNS and CDR2 as SASEGT. This CDR3 spans 14 amino acids. CDR3 loop: CASSRTGGAEPQHF.

This sequence joins TRBV6-5 and TRBJ2-7; without DNA, the TCRdb call of TRBD1 cannot be checked. The CDR3 covers 13 residues. The germline gives CDR1 MNHEY, CDR2 SVGAGI. The CDR3 reads CASSYSWGGEQYF.

The CDR3 is CASSPVRYREQYF. The chain uses TRBV12-3 or TRBV12-4 and TRBJ2-7. The CDR3 covers 13 residues.

J is TRBJ2-5 and V is TRBV7-9; TCRdb designates TRBD1, a call that cannot be tested without DNA. Germline V CDR1 and CDR2: SEHNR, FQNEAQ (reference sequence). CDR3 length equals 14 residues. CDR3 protein: CASSILQGSETQYF. Full variable domain (rest looked up from reference TRBV7-9 and TRBJ2-5): DTGVSQNPRHKITKRGQNVTFRCDPISEHNRLYWYRQTLGQGPEFLTYFQNEAQLEKSRLLSDRFSAERPKGSFSTLEIQRTEQGDSAMYLCASSILQGSETQYFGPGTRLLVL.

This CDR3 is CASGGRDTSSYEQYF. The J gene is TRBJ2-7, the V gene TRBV2; TCRdb designates TRBD1, a call that cannot be tested without DNA. CDR3 length: 15 residues. From germline, CDR1 is SNHLY and CDR2 FYNNEI. The full variable domain, its missing parts supplied by reference TRBV2 and TRBJ2-7, is EPEVTQTPSHQVTQMGQEVILRCVPISNHLYFYWYRQILGQKVEFLVSFYNNEISEKSEIFDDQFSVERPDGSNFTLKIRSTKLEDSAMYFCASGGRDTSSYEQYFGPGTRLTVT.

The rearrangement uses TRBV19 and TRBJ1-5. This CDR3 has 15 amino acids. Germline V gene data show CDR1 as LNHDA and CDR2 as SQIVND (reference sequence). Here the CDR3 reads CASSYPTSGNQPQHF.

V usage is TRBV13 and J usage is TRBJ2-7; TCRdb designates TRBD2, a call that cannot be tested without DNA. This CDR3 has 16 residues. CDR1 is PRHDT and CDR2 is FYEKMQ in the germline V gene (reference sequence). The CDR3 sequence is CASSPRIEREDYEQYF.

The chain has TRBV18 and TRBJ2-6. Looked up from germline, CDR1 is KGHSH and CDR2 is LQKENI. CDR3 length: 15 amino acids. The CDR3 loop is CASSPDISGANVLTF.

The V gene is TRBV18, the J gene TRBJ2-7. The CDR3 extends over 14 amino acids. Germline V CDR1 and CDR2: KGHSH, LQKENI. CDR3 residues: CASSKDRGSYEQYF.

The V call is TRBV5-1, the J call TRBJ1-2; TCRdb lists TRBD1, though no DNA is available to test this call. The CDR3 is 15 amino acids. The germline V gene encodes CDR1 SGHRS and CDR2 YFSETQ. CDR3 protein: CASSLAAGPNYGYTF.

The rearrangement joins TRBV18 to TRBJ1-1; TCRdb's assignment of TRBD1 cannot be checked, as there is no DNA. The CDR3 loop spans 13 amino acids. Per germline, CDR1 KGHSH and CDR2 LQKENI. CDR3 sequence: CASSPRQLTEAFF.

The V call is TRBV28, the J call TRBJ1-1. The CDR3 is 12 residues long. The V gene's germline CDR1 is MDHEN and CDR2 SYDVKM. Here the CDR3 reads CASSYANTEAFF.

The chain couples TRBV20-1 to TRBJ2-7; without DNA, the TCRdb call of TRBD1 cannot be checked. Germline lookup yields CDR1 DFQATT and CDR2 SNEGSKA (reference sequence). The CDR3 loop spans 15 amino acids. Here the CDR3 reads CSARATGTGLYEQYF.